This T cell receptor (beta chain) was documented in a study of blood T cells in healthy people across ages. Study results and limitations: A strong correlation was found between TCR beta diversity and the percentage of naive T cells. The donors' CMV status was not determined, possibly confounding changes in expanded clonotypes. No conclusive comparison of naive versus antigen-experienced cells was possible with unsorted PBMCs.

Primers used in a second PCR of about 7 to 12 cycles were a sample-barcoded 5' primer and a J-beta primer mix. TCRdb reprocessed the 5' RACE reads with MiXCR, giving one entry per CDR3 protein. The data hold approximately 780,000 distinct CDR3 sequences, with approximately 24% observed a single time. Details on this clonotype: The antigen is unknown.

Healthy Caucasians from Russia aged about 6 to 90 served as donors. This sample also belongs to another study, concerning T cells of mothers and their children.

The sequenced material came from blood. The source of this sequence is a boy aged 5-17 years in good health.

In nucleotides, the CDR3 is TGTGCCAGCAGCTTACGTAAGGCTCCCCCCACAGATACGCAGTATTTT. It specifies CASSLRKAPPTDTQYF. The chain uses TRBV7-9 and TRBJ2-3; D is undetermined. The CDR3 contains 16 residues. Germline assignment: CDR1 SEHNR and CDR2 FQNEAQ (reference sequence). V lost 2 bases, J lost 2 bases, and 14 bases lay in between.